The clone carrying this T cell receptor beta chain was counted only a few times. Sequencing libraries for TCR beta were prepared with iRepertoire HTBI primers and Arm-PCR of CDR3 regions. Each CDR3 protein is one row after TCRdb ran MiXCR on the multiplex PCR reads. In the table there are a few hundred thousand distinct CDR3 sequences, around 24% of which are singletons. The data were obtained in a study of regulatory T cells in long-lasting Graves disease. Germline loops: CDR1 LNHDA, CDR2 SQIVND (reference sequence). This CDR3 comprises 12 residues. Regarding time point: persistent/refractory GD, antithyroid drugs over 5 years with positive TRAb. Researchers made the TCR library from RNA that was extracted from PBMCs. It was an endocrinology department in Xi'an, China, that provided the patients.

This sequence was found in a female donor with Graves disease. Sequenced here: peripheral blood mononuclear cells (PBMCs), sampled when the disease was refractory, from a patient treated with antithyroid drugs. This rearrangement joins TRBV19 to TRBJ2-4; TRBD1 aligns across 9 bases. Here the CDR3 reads CPQRDRDLPQYF. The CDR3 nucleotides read TGTCCCCAGAGGGACAGGGACTTACCCCAGTACTTC.